These 25 T cell receptor beta chains were all obtained from the same sample, sequenced in a study of blood T cell repertoires in COVID-19. Generated by immunoSEQ multiplex PCR, the TCRdb table keeps only in-frame clones and is missing some. Of around 250,000 clones listed, 91% are singletons. Input material: PBMCs or T cells enriched from blood (not recorded which). These receptors all come from a man aged 35 to 55 who had been exposed to COVID-19.

The V and J genes are TRBV7-3 and TRBJ2-1; the match to TRBD1 covers 8 bases. V shed 4 bases, J shed 5 bases, and the junction held 19 bases outside the gene matches. CDR1 is SGHTA, CDR2 FQGTGA, per germline. The CDR3 has 19 residues. This CDR3 is CASSSTGVFGASVNNEQFF. The CDR3 DNA is TGTGCCAGCAGCTCGACAGGGGTTTTTGGGGCTAGCGTCAACAATGAGCAGTTCTTC. Looking up the rest from reference TRBV7-3 and TRBJ2-1 gives the full variable domain: GAGVSQTPSNKVTEKGKYVELRCDPISGHTALYWYRQSLGQGPEFLIYFQGTGAADDSGLPNDRFFAVRPEGSVSTLKIQRTERGDSAVYLCASSSTGVFGASVNNEQFFGPGTRLTVL.

The genes are TRBV3-1 (or the pseudogene TRBV3-2) and TRBJ1-6; no clear D. The germline CDR1 and CDR2 sequences are LGHDT and YNNKEL (reference sequence). V lost 4 bases and J 0 bases, leaving 13 bases between the germline ends. The CDR3 sequence is 17 residues long. CDR3 nucleotides: TGTGCCAGCAGCCTCTTAGCGGGGAGCTCCTATAATTCACCCCTCCACTTT. Residues: CASSLLAGSSYNSPLHF.

The chain recombines TRBV28 with TRBJ2-5; 11 nucleotides line up with TRBD1. The CDR3 sequence is 16 residues long. The V and J ends lost 2 bases and 5 bases, in that order; junction bases with no gene match: 7. Germline assignment: CDR1 MDHEN and CDR2 SYDVKM. CDR3 nucleotide sequence: TGTGCCAGCAGTTTAGAGGGGACAGGGGGGAGGGAGACCCAGTACTTC. It translates to CASSLEGTGGRETQYF.

The chain is built from TRBV19 and TRBJ2-2; TRBD1 matches 7 bases. The CDR3 runs to 13 residues. Per germline, CDR1 LNHDA and CDR2 SQIVND (reference sequence). The V and J ends lost 7 bases and 8 bases, in that order; junction bases with no gene match: 7. The chain's CDR3 is CASNLGQVGELFF. The CDR3 nucleotides are TGTGCCAGTAACCTCGGACAGGTTGGGGAGCTGTTTTTT.

This chain links TRBV5-1 with TRBJ2-1; D possibly corresponds to TRBD1 (5 bases). Trimming removed 2 bases at V and 5 bases at J, with 8 bases between. Germline CDR1 is SGHRS and CDR2 is YFSETQ. The length of the CDR3 is 13 residues. The CDR3 is CASSFQGNNEQFF. The CDR3, as DNA: TGCGCCAGCAGCTTCCAGGGCAACAATGAGCAGTTCTTC.

The rearrangement links TRBV18 to TRBJ1-1; 11 positions match TRBD1. V lost 4 bases to trimming and J lost 1 base; unmatched junction nucleotides: 5. CDR1 and CDR2 (germline): KGHSH, LQKENI. The CDR3 spans 16 residues. In DNA form, the CDR3 reads TGTGCCAGCTCACTCGGACAGGGGGCACGGAACACTGAAGCTTTCTTT. It codes for CASSLGQGARNTEAFF. Based on the CDR3 plus reference TRBV18 and TRBJ1-1, the full variable domain is NAGVMQNPRHLVRRRGQEARLRCSPMKGHSHVYWYRQLPEEGLKFMVYLQKENIIDESGMPKERFSAEFPKEGPSILRIQQVVRGDSAAYFCASSLGQGARNTEAFFGQGTRLTVV.

Only one count was recorded for this clone. The rearrangement uses TRBV6-5 and TRBJ1-1; D might be TRBD1 (6 bases). V was pared by 4 bases and J by 3 bases, with 15 bases between. CDR3 length: 15 amino acids. The germline CDR1 and CDR2 sequences are MNHEY and SVGAGI. The CDR3 DNA reads TGTGCCAGCAGTTTGGGAGGGGGTAAGGACACTGAAGCTTTCTTT. Its translation is CASSLGGGKDTEAFF.

V and J are TRBV5-1 and TRBJ2-3; 8 positions agree with TRBD1. This CDR3 is built from 16 residues. V shed 4 bases and J 2 bases; nucleotides not matched to a gene: 9. Germline V CDR1 and CDR2: SGHRS, YFSETQ. CDR3 bases: TGCGCCAGCAGCCCCCCAAGGACAGGGAACACAGATACGCAGTATTTT. It encodes CASSPPRTGNTDTQYF.

The rearrangement links TRBV30 to TRBJ1-1, with 7 positions matching TRBD1. Germline V gene data show CDR1 as GTSNPN and CDR2 as SVGIG (reference sequence). CDR3 size: 11 residues. The V and J ends lost 5 bases and 8 bases, in that order; junction bases with no gene match: 5. CDR3 loop: CAWGRDREAFF. CDR3 nucleotides: TGTGCCTGGGGAAGGGACAGAGAAGCTTTCTTT.

About this clone: Other DNA sequences in this sample translate to the same CDR3. CDR3 coding DNA: TGTGCCAGCAGCTTGGCAGGGGGTTCTTACGAGCAGTACTTC. As protein: CASSLAGGSYEQYF. This sequence joins TRBV5-5 and TRBJ2-7; TRBD1 matches at 7 bases. The V segment lost 0 bases and the J segment 4 bases; nucleotides outside the gene matches: 4. Germline lookup yields CDR1 SGHKS and CDR2 YYEKEE (reference sequence). The CDR3 has 14 residues.

The rearrangement joins TRBV19 to TRBJ2-1, with 7 bases that match TRBD1. Germline V gene lookup returns CDR1 LNHDA and CDR2 SQIVND (reference sequence). The trim removed 4 bases at V and 7 bases at J, leaving 4 bases unmatched. The CDR3 is 13 amino acids. DNA for the CDR3: TGTGCCAGTAGTACCCTGACAGGGAATGAGCAGTTCTTC. Encoded protein: CASSTLTGNEQFF.

V and J are TRBV5-1 and TRBJ1-1; weak D call: TRBD1 (6 bases). Per the germline V gene, CDR1 is SGHRS and CDR2 is YFSETQ. V lost 5 bases to trimming and J lost 6 bases, with 11 bases between them. This CDR3 has 12 amino acids. CDR3 DNA: TGCGCCAGCAGTTCAGGGGTGGCTGAAGCTTTCTTT. Translated: CASSSGVAEAFF.

The V gene is TRBV18, the J gene TRBJ1-2; D uncertain. The ends were cut back, 2 bases at V and 3 bases at J, with 4 bases in the middle. CDR3 length equals 12 residues. The germline V gene encodes CDR1 KGHSH and CDR2 LQKENI. CDR3 residues: CASSPEYYGYTF. For the CDR3, the DNA is TGTGCCAGCTCACCAGAGTACTATGGCTACACCTTC.

The genes are TRBV2 and TRBJ1-4; 7 nucleotides match TRBD1. V was clipped by 3 bases and J by 4 bases; unmatched bases: 2. The germline V gene encodes CDR1 SNHLY and CDR2 FYNNEI. This CDR3 is built from 14 residues. CDR3 region: CASSDTGDNEKLFF. For the CDR3, the DNA is TGTGCCAGCAGTGACACAGGGGATAATGAAAAACTGTTTTTT.

V usage is TRBV28 and J usage is TRBJ1-2; D might be TRBD1 (6 bases). CDR1 and CDR2 (germline): MDHEN, SYDVKM. With 6 bases removed from V and 5 bases from J, the gap between germline ends came to 22 bases. The CDR3 is made up of 16 amino acids. The CDR3 loop reads CASSPRVTGIRYGYTF. DNA of the CDR3: TGTGCCAGCAGCCCTAGGGTAACAGGGATTAGGTATGGCTACACCTTC.

The rearrangement uses TRBV9 and TRBJ2-1; 7 bases map to TRBD2. Germline assignment: CDR1 SGDLS and CDR2 YYNGEE. V shed 4 bases, J shed 7 bases, and the junction held 5 bases outside the gene matches. The CDR3 runs 13 residues. CDR3 in DNA: TGTGCCAGCAGCTTCGGACTAGAGAATGAGCAGTTCTTC. This encodes CASSFGLENEQFF.

This chain links TRBV7-6 with TRBJ2-7; 9 nucleotides align to TRBD1. The germline gives CDR1 SGHVS, CDR2 FNYEAQ. V gave up 6 bases and J gave up 7 bases; unmatched junction bases: 16. The CDR3 extends over 16 amino acids. The chain's CDR3 is CASSLFGTGSSEEQYF. CDR3 DNA: TGTGCCAGCAGTCTCTTCGGGACAGGGTCATCGGAAGAGCAGTACTTC. The full variable domain, with the rest looked up from reference TRBV7-6 and TRBJ2-7, is GAGVSQSPRYKVTKRGQDVALRCDPISGHVSLYWYRQALGQGPEFLTYFNYEAQQDKSGLPNDRFSAERPEGSISTLTIQRTEQRDSAMYRCASSLFGTGSSEEQYFGPGTRLTVT.

V is TRBV7-3 and J is TRBJ2-1; TRBD2 might be the D (6 bases). Trimming took 1 base from V and 1 from J, leaving 11 bases between them. CDR3 length: 16 amino acids. The V gene's germline CDR1 is SGHTA and CDR2 FQGTGA. CDR3 region: CASSLIAGISYNEQFF. DNA for the CDR3: TGTGCCAGCAGCTTAATCGCGGGGATATCCTACAATGAGCAGTTCTTC.

As regards this clone: Given a much more abundant clone one base away, this may be a read error. The sample contains more than one DNA sequence encoding this CDR3. The chain links TRBV19 to TRBJ2-7; 8 positions agree with TRBD1. The CDR3 loop spans 13 amino acids. Germline V CDR1 and CDR2: LNHDA, SQIVND (reference sequence). The V segment lost 4 bases and the J segment 3 bases; nucleotides outside the gene matches: 2. The CDR3 DNA reads as TGTGCCAGTAGTACCGGGACAGGCTACGAGCAGTACTTC. This gives the protein CASSTGTGYEQYF.

The chain uses TRBV3-1 (or the pseudogene TRBV3-2) and TRBJ2-3; 9 bases line up with TRBD2. The CDR3 runs to 19 residues. CDR1 and CDR2 (germline): LGHDT, YNNKEL (reference sequence). Trimming took 4 bases from V and 2 from J; bases not matched to a gene: 16. This chain's CDR3 is CASSPQAGQTSGNTDTQYF. The CDR3 nucleotides are TGTGCCAGCAGCCCCCAGGCGGGTCAGACTAGCGGAAACACAGATACGCAGTATTTT.

This sequence joins TRBV7-9 and TRBJ2-2; D is perhaps TRBD1 (6 bases). Trimming stripped 5 bases from V and 7 bases from J, with 8 bases between. The V gene's germline CDR1 is SEHNR and CDR2 FQNEAQ (reference sequence). There are 12 residues in the CDR3. CDR3 amino acids: CASSPDSGELFF. The CDR3 nucleotides are TGTGCCAGCAGCCCGGACAGCGGGGAGCTGTTTTTT.

The CDR3 sequence is CAWSRGQGQKRYEQYF. Here the CDR3 DNA reads TGTGCCTGGAGTAGGGGACAGGGGCAAAAAAGGTACGAGCAGTACTTC. V and J are TRBV30 and TRBJ2-7; 10 bases agree with TRBD1. The CDR3 is 16 residues long. Trimming removed 2 bases from V and 4 bases from J; junction bases left unmatched: 11. Germline CDR1 is GTSNPN and CDR2 is SVGIG (reference sequence).

The gene calls are TRBV28 and TRBJ1-5; 7 bases are shared with TRBD1. Unmatched junction bases numbered 20, after V lost 4 bases and J lost 5 bases. In germline, CDR1 is MDHEN, CDR2 SYDVKM. This CDR3 is built from 19 residues. The CDR3 loop reads CASSSPWNRQGEKDQPQHF. The CDR3, as DNA: TGTGCCAGCAGTTCCCCCTGGAATCGACAGGGTGAGAAGGATCAGCCCCAGCATTTT.

The sample holds a few counts of this clone. The chain combines TRBV4-2 with TRBJ2-2; the D gene is possibly TRBD2 (5 bases). Germline V gene lookup returns CDR1 LGHNA and CDR2 YNFKEQ. V was cut by 3 bases and J by 1 base, with 12 bases left in between. The CDR3 runs to 16 residues. In DNA form, the CDR3 reads TGTGCCAGCAGCCATCCTAGAGAGGGGAACACCGGGGAGCTGTTTTTT. It is translated as CASSHPREGNTGELFF.

This clone has more than one count but fewer than ten. The V and J genes are TRBV7-9 and TRBJ1-3; no firm D call. Looked up from germline, CDR1 is SEHNR and CDR2 is FQNEAQ (reference sequence). The CDR3 covers 15 residues. V was clipped by 3 bases and J by 4 bases, with 13 bases between them. This CDR3 is CASSFGRGSGNTIYF. Here the CDR3 DNA reads TGTGCCAGCAGCTTTGGGAGAGGATCCGGAAACACCATATATTTT.